This paragraph covers one T cell receptor beta chain sequence. Assay: immunoSEQ multiplex PCR; the TCRdb copy retains only in-frame clones and omits some. The sample contains about 1.5 million clones, 98% of which appear only once. The record originates from a study of shared clonotypes between healthy human individuals. Study at large: For every donor, three CD4 naive, three CD4 memory, two CD8 naive and one CD8 memory plates were used.

The CD4+ fraction was divided into a CD45RA+ naive subset and a CD45RA-negative memory subset. This TCR came from a man aged 30-40 years in good health. Material: naive CD4+ T cells sorted from blood. The subset: CD45RA+ positively selected.

Here the CDR3 DNA reads TGTGCCAGCAGCCTGATGGGCGAACGTAGCACAGATACGCAGTATTTT. Protein: CASSLMGERSTDTQYF. This sequence joins TRBV5-4 and TRBJ2-3; D is unresolved. Trimming pared 4 bases from V and 0 bases from J, leaving 15 bases between. This CDR3 has 16 amino acids. Germline CDR1 is SGHNT and CDR2 is YYREEE (reference sequence).